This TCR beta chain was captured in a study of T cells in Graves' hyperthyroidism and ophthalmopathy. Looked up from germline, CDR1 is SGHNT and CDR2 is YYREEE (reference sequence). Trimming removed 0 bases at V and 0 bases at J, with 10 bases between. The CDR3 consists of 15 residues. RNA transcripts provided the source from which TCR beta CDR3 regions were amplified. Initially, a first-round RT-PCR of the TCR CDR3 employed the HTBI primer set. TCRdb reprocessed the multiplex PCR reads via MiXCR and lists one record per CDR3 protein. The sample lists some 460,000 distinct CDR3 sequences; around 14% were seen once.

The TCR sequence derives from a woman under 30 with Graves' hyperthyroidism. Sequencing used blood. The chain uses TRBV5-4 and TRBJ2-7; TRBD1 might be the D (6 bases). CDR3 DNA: TGTGCCAGCAGCTTGGGACTGGACAGCTCCTACGAGCAGTACTTC. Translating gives CASSLGLDSSYEQYF.